This is a list of T cell receptor beta chains from one sample in a study of technical replicates of blood from a handful of donors. TCRdb's copy holds only in-frame clones and misses some; the assay was immunoSEQ multiplex PCR. This table holds over 85,000 clones, 90% to 97% found once. Specimen: T cells isolated from PBMCs. The receptors stem from a human donor in good health. CDR3s include the opening cysteine and the closing phenylalanine or tryptophan. Clone size is shown for a subset of rows, as once, few, many or a class of expanded clone.

J,V,size,CDR3
TRBJ2-5,TRBV2,-,CASSGHRGRETQYF
TRBJ2-1,TRBV27,-,CASRLAGGHNEQFF
TRBJ1-1,TRBV9,few,CASSVTGMNTEAFF
TRBJ1-1,TRBV11-3,-,CASSLTENTEAFF
TRBJ1-5,TRBV19,-,CASSIDREGVQPQHF
TRBJ1-4,TRBV15,-,CATSRPRLQGSAEKLFF
TRBJ1-1,TRBV9,few,CASSVLPEGETEAFF
TRBJ2-5,TRBV28,-,CASSLSQGQPEETQYF
TRBJ2-7,TRBV6-1,-,CASSEGGSIVYEQYF
TRBJ2-1,TRBV7-8,-,CASSLRSSGNEQFF
TRBJ1-5,TRBV18,-,CASSRDRGGNQPQHF
TRBJ2-4,TRBV4-2,-,CASREDRAKNIQYF
TRBJ1-1,TRBV7-6,-,CASSLMANTEAFF
TRBJ2-3,TRBV2,-,CASSQETIITDTQYF
TRBJ2-7,TRBV28,-,CASREAGQRNEQYF
TRBJ1-2,TRBV6-6,-,CASSQTGGFGYTF
TRBJ2-1,TRBV19,-,CASSTSTGNNEQFF
TRBJ1-3,TRBV9,-,CASSGGGNTIYF
TRBJ1-1,TRBV5-6,-,CASSLGRDIDEAFF